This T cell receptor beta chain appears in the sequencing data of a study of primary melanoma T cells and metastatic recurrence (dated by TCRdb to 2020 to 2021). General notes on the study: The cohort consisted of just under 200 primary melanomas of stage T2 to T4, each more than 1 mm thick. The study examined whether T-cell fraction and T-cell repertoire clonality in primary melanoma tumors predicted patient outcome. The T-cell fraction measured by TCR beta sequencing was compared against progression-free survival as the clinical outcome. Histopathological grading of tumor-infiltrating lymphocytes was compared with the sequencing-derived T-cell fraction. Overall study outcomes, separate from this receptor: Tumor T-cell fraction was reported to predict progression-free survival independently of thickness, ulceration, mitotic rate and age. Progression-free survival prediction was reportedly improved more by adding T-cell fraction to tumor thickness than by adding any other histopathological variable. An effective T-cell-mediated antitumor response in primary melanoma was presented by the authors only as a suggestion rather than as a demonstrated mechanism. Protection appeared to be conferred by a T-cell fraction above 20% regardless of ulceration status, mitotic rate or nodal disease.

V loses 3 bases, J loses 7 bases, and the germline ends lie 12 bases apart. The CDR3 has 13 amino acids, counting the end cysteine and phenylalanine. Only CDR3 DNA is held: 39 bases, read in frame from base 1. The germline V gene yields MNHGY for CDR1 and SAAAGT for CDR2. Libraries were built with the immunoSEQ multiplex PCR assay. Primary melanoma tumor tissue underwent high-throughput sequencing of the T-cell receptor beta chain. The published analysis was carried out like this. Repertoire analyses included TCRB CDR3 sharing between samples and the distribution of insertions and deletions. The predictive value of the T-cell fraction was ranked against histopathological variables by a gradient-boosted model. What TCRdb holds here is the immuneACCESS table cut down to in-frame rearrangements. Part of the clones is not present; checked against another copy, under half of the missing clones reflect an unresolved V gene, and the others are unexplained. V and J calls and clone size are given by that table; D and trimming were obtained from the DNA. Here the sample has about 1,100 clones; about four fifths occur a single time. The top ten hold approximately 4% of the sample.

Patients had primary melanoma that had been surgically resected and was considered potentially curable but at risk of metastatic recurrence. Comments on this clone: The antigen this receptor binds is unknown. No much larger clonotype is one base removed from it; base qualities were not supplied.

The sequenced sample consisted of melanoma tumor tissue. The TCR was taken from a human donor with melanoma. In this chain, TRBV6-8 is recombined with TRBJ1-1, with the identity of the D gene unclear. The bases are TGTGCCAGCAGTTATACCCGGGAGGTTGAAGCTTTCTTT. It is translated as CASSYTREVEAFF.